This T cell receptor (beta chain) comes out of a study of shared clonotypes between healthy human individuals. Whole-study context: CD4 naive and memory got three plates each, CD8 naive two, CD8 memory one. The study's findings and limits: At large depth, rarefaction still showed sorted-subset sequencing to be incomplete.

Investigators spread the genomic DNA of each subset evenly over several immunoSEQ plates. Assay used: immunoSEQ multiplex PCR; TCRdb lists only in-frame clones, some missing. The top ten clones hold about 1.7% of a sample with about 2.1 million clones, around 93% of them seen once. The CDR3 is 15 amino acids. The V end was cut by 4 bases, the J end by 8 bases, with 20 bases between. CDR1 is MDHEN and CDR2 is SYDVKM in the germline V gene. Note on this clone: Antigen: not known.

The naive CD8 fraction comprised CD45RO-negative cells positively selected for CCR7 and excluded terminally differentiated effector memory CD45RA+ cells. The chain joins TRBV28 to TRBJ1-2, with a possible D match to TRBD1 (6 bases). The TCR sequence derives from a man between 18 and 35 years old in good health. Some clones in this sample may be carry-over from other donors' samples. The sequencing sample was made of naive CD8+ T cells from PBMCs. The CDR3, as DNA: TGTGCCAGCAGTTCCTACAGGGAATCCCCTGAGGGCTACACCTTC. As protein: CASSSYRESPEGYTF.